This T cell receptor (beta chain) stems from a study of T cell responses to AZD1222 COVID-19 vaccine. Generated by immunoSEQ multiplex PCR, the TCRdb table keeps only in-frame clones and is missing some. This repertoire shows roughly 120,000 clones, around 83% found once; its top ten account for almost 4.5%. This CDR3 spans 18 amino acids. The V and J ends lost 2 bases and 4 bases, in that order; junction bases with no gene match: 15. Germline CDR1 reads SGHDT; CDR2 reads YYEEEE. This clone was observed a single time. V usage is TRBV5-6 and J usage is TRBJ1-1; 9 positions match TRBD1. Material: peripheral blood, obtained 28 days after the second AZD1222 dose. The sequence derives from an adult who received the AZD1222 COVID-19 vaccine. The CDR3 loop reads CASSLAYGTGLLVTEAFF. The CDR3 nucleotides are TGTGCCAGCAGCTTAGCGTATGGGACAGGGCTTCTTGTCACTGAAGCTTTCTTT.